The 30 T cell receptor beta chains reported below all come from one sample, sequenced in a study of T-cell reconstitution after alpha-beta-depleted transplantation in children. Researchers prepared the TCRbeta library using unique molecular identifiers, the study reports. TCRdb reanalysed the PCR reads using MiXCR and keeps one entry per CDR3 protein. Of 700,000 to 950,000 distinct CDR3 sequences in the sample, 15% to 20% were seen once. Specimen: PBMCs, mostly from graft donor cells, collected 360 days after TCRalphabeta/CD19-depleted stem cell transplant. Receptors originate from a male patient between 5 and 17 years old who had a stem cell transplant for acute lymphoblastic leukemia, so the T cells may come from the graft donor.

This clonotype has at least ten counts. This chain links TRBV10-3 with TRBJ2-3, with 14 nucleotides matching TRBD2. This CDR3 comprises 16 residues. The J segment lost 5 bases and the V segment lost 5 bases, leaving 6 bases of the junction unmatched. Germline values: CDR1 ENHRY, CDR2 SYGVKD. The CDR3: CAISSLGTSGRDTQYF. In DNA form, the CDR3 reads TGTGCCATCAGTTCCCTCGGGACTAGCGGGAGAGATACGCAGTATTTT.

This clonotype appeared many times. The chain uses TRBV9 and TRBJ2-2; no firm D call. The CDR3 is made up of 12 amino acids. The germline V gene encodes CDR1 SGDLS and CDR2 YYNGEE. Trimming removed 2 bases at V and 6 bases at J, with 5 bases between. CDR3 in amino acids: CASSVKSGELFF. The DNA of the CDR3 is TGTGCCAGCAGCGTCAAGTCCGGGGAGCTGTTTTTT.

This sequence joins TRBV5-5 and TRBJ2-3, with 10 bases that match TRBD2. CDR3 size: 17 residues. Germline CDR1 and CDR2: SGHKS and YYEKEE (reference sequence). With 0 bases clipped from V and 1 base from J, the junction kept 5 bases outside the gene matches. CDR3 sequence: CASSLDGLADRTDTQYF. DNA of the CDR3: TGTGCCAGCAGCTTGGACGGACTAGCGGACCGCACAGATACGCAGTATTTT.

The V gene is TRBV7-3, the J gene TRBJ1-3, with D tentatively TRBD1 (5 bases). With 5 bases removed from V and 0 bases from J, the gap between germline ends came to 14 bases. CDR3 length: 16 amino acids. CDR1 SGHTA and CDR2 FQGTGA come from the germline V gene. CDR3 in DNA: TGTGCCAGCAGCACCCCGGGGGGTAACTCTGGAAACACCATATATTTT. It is translated as CASSTPGGNSGNTIYF.

This clonotype was seen more than once but under ten times. The V and J genes are TRBV5-1 and TRBJ2-3; TRBD2 aligns across 12 bases. The germline gives CDR1 SGHRS, CDR2 YFSETQ. With 6 bases clipped from V and 3 bases from J, the junction kept 2 bases outside the gene matches. The length of the CDR3 is 14 residues. The CDR3 reads CASNGLAGTDTQYF. CDR3 sequence (DNA): TGCGCCAGCAATGGACTAGCGGGAACAGATACGCAGTATTTT.

J is TRBJ2-7 and V is TRBV10-3; the D is unclear. In germline, CDR1 is ENHRY, CDR2 SYGVKD. The V end lost 3 bases, the J end lost 3 bases, and 3 bases lay between the germline ends. CDR3 length: 11 residues. The DNA of the CDR3 is TGTGCCATCAGTGACCTCTACGAGCAGTACTTC. Translating gives CAISDLYEQYF.

Comments on this clonotype: The conserved final phenylalanine or tryptophan is absent from the CDR3, which likely points to a read error. The rearrangement uses TRBV3-1 and TRBJ1-4; unclear D gene. Trimming removed 0 bases at V and 3 bases at J, with 8 bases between. This CDR3 has 15 amino acids. Germline CDR1 reads LGHDT; CDR2 reads YNNKEL (reference sequence). CDR3 bases: TGTGCCAGCAGCCAAGAATTCGGTGCTAATGAAAAACTGTTTATT. Protein: CASSQEFGANEKLFI.

V is TRBV5-1 and J is TRBJ2-5, with TRBD1 matching over 9 bases. With V trimmed by 4 bases and J by 5 bases, 9 bases remained unmatched. CDR3 length equals 15 residues. CDR1 is SGHRS, CDR2 YFSETQ, per germline. The CDR3 is CASSVGTGPRETQYF. CDR3 DNA sequence: TGCGCCAGCAGCGTGGGGACAGGGCCTCGGGAGACCCAGTACTTC.

This chain connects TRBV20-1 to TRBJ2-1; perhaps TRBD1 as D (6 bases). This CDR3 contains 17 residues. V shed 3 bases and J shed 6 bases, with 24 bases lying between them. CDR1 is DFQATT and CDR2 is SNEGSKA in the germline V gene (reference sequence). The CDR3 DNA reads as TGCAGTGCTAGGCTAACGGGTGGGAAGGGGGTATTCAATGAGCAGTTCTTC. As protein: CSARLTGGKGVFNEQFF.

This clonotype was seen more than once but under ten times. The V gene is TRBV11-2, the J gene TRBJ1-3; no firm D call. Trimming stripped 4 bases from V and 0 bases from J, with 13 bases between. This CDR3 comprises 16 residues. Germline loops: CDR1 SGHAT, CDR2 FQNNGV. CDR3 protein: CASSSILWVSGNTIYF. For the CDR3, the DNA is TGTGCCAGCAGCTCCATCTTATGGGTCTCTGGAAACACCATATATTTT. Using reference TRBV11-2 and TRBJ1-3 for the parts outside the CDR3, the full variable domain is EAGVAQSPRYKIIEKRQSVAFWCNPISGHATLYWYQQILGQGPKLLIQFQNNGVVDDSQLPKDRFSAERLKGVDSTLKIQPAKLEDSAVYLCASSSILWVSGNTIYFGEGSWLTVV.

CDR3 region: CASSVSPEGSNYGYTF. The DNA of the CDR3 is TGCGCCAGCAGCGTTAGTCCTGAGGGATCTAACTATGGCTACACCTTC. The rearrangement uses TRBV5-1 and TRBJ1-2; D not resolved. Looked up from germline, CDR1 is SGHRS and CDR2 is YFSETQ. This CDR3 has 16 amino acids. The ends were cut back, 4 bases at V and 0 bases at J, with 16 bases in the middle.

This clonotype was observed a handful of times. The rearrangement joins TRBV5-5 to TRBJ2-7; 13 nucleotides line up with TRBD2. The CDR3 loop spans 18 amino acids. V shed 3 bases and J 2 bases; nucleotides not matched to a gene: 11. Germline assignment: CDR1 SGHKS and CDR2 YYEKEE (reference sequence). This CDR3 reads CASSSGTSGKIPTYEQYF. CDR3 sequence (DNA): TGTGCCAGCAGCTCTGGGACTAGCGGGAAGATCCCTACCTACGAGCAGTACTTC.

The sample holds many counts of this clonotype. The V call is TRBV29-1, the J call TRBJ2-3; a possible D gene is TRBD2 (5 bases). The germline CDR1 and CDR2 sequences are SQVTM and ANQGSEA. V was pared by 5 bases and J by 0 bases, with 12 bases between. CDR3 length: 14 amino acids. Written as DNA, the CDR3 is TGCAGCGTTTCGGCAGGACTTAGCACAGATACGCAGTATTTT. Amino acid sequence: CSVSAGLSTDTQYF.

The chain joins TRBV7-9 to TRBJ1-1; TRBD1 might be the D (5 bases). Germline V CDR1 and CDR2: SEHNR, FQNEAQ (reference sequence). This CDR3 has 15 residues. V lost 4 bases, J lost 3 bases, and 15 bases lay in between. The CDR3 DNA follows: TGTGCCAGCAGCTCAGAAAGGGGCTGGGACACTGAAGCTTTCTTT. It specifies CASSSERGWDTEAFF.

The chain carries TRBV29-1 and TRBJ2-1, with 11 bases matching TRBD2. Germline CDR1 and CDR2: SQVTM and ANQGSEA. CDR3 length: 15 residues. V dropped 5 bases and J dropped 6; count of bases not matched to a gene: 9. The CDR3 here is CSVKRGLAGGNEQFF. DNA of the CDR3: TGCAGCGTTAAAAGAGGGCTAGCGGGAGGCAATGAGCAGTTCTTC.

The gene calls are TRBV6-1 and TRBJ1-5; 7 bases agree with TRBD1. Losses at the gene ends were 8 bases for V and 4 bases for J; bases not matched to a gene: 14. The CDR3 length is 16 residues. The germline V gene has CDR1 MNHNS and CDR2 SASEGT. DNA for the CDR3: TGTGCCAGCGCTAGACCCCCGGGACAGCAAAATCAGCCCCAGCATTTT. Translated, it gives CASARPPGQQNQPQHF.

This clonotype has only a few counts. V is TRBV5-1 and J is TRBJ2-1; TRBD2 agrees at 10 bases. CDR1 is SGHRS and CDR2 is YFSETQ in the germline V gene. The CDR3 loop spans 16 amino acids. J lost 4 bases, V lost 4 bases, and 8 bases had no gene match. Here the CDR3 reads CASSGGPSGGYNEQFF. The DNA of the CDR3 is TGCGCCAGCAGCGGGGGCCCTAGCGGGGGTTACAATGAGCAGTTCTTC.

The chain uses TRBV24-1 and TRBJ2-1, with 10 positions matching TRBD2. The V gene end was trimmed by 5 bases and the J gene end by 12 bases; junction bases not matched to a gene: 9. CDR3 length: 14 amino acids. Germline assignment: CDR1 KGHDR and CDR2 SFDVKD. CDR3 nucleotides: TGTGCCACCAGTGCGGCTAGCGGGAGCTTCGGGCAGTTCTTC. It yields the protein CATSAASGSFGQFF.

V is TRBV9 and J is TRBJ2-3; a weak D match, TRBD2 (7 bases). V gave up 3 bases and J gave up 3 bases, with 17 bases separating them. In germline, CDR1 is SGDLS, CDR2 YYNGEE. The CDR3 contains 16 residues. The CDR3 coding sequence is TGTGCCAGCAGCGCAACGGGGGGCAGGGGAACAGATACGCAGTATTTT. This gives the protein CASSATGGRGTDTQYF.

This clonotype was counted ten times or more. This chain's CDR3 is CASSQVGLPTAFF. For the CDR3, the DNA is TGCGCCAGCAGCCAAGTGGGACTGCCCACTGCGTTCTTC. The V call is TRBV4-1, the J call TRBJ2-1, with D possibly being TRBD2 (6 bases). The V and J ends lost 1 base and 15 bases respectively, with 16 bases between them. The CDR3 length is 13 residues. Germline V gene sequence: CDR1 MGHRA, CDR2 YSYEKL.

This chain uses TRBV20-1 with TRBJ2-5; TRBD2 aligns across 9 bases. The germline V gene has CDR1 DFQATT and CDR2 SNEGSKA (reference sequence). The CDR3 is 16 amino acids. After removal of 5 bases from V and 3 bases from J, the junction contained 13 bases not matched to a gene. The CDR3 here is CSAPGTEGLAEETQYF. DNA of the CDR3: TGCAGTGCTCCCGGGACAGAGGGACTAGCAGAAGAGACCCAGTACTTC.

Only a few counts were recorded for this clonotype. The chain recombines TRBV5-1 with TRBJ2-1, with TRBD1 matching 9 bases. The CDR3 has 14 residues. CDR1 SGHRS and CDR2 YFSETQ come from the germline V gene. J was trimmed by 6 bases and V by 6 bases; bases with no gene match: 7. The CDR3 nucleotides are TGCGCCAGCAAAGTGGAGACAGGGGGCAATGAGCAGTTCTTC. This gives the protein CASKVETGGNEQFF. The entire variable domain, with the rest obtained from reference TRBV5-1 and TRBJ2-1, is as follows: KAGVTQTPRYLIKTRGQQVTLSCSPISGHRSVSWYQQTPGQGLQFLFEYFSETQRNKGNFPGRFSGRQFSNSRSEMNVSTLELGDSALYLCASKVETGGNEQFFGPGTRLTVL.

This clonotype was counted ten times or more. This chain joins TRBV12-3 or TRBV12-4 and TRBJ1-5; TRBD1 might be the D (5 bases). V shed 7 bases and J shed 3 bases, with 19 bases lying between them. The CDR3 has 16 amino acids. This CDR3 reads CASILGKGSLNQPQHF. Here the CDR3 DNA reads TGTGCCAGCATCCTAGGAAAGGGGTCCCTCAATCAGCCCCAGCATTTT.

This clonotype showed up just a few times. This sequence joins TRBV2 and TRBJ2-5; no clear D gene. Germline V gene lookup returns CDR1 SNHLY and CDR2 FYNNEI. The germline V and J ends were trimmed by 9 bases and 5 bases, with 13 bases remaining between them. This CDR3 region has 12 residues. The CDR3 nucleotides are TGTGCCAGTGAAAGACATGTCGAGACCCAGTACTTC. Protein: CASERHVETQYF.

This clonotype has only one observation. V is TRBV7-9 and J is TRBJ2-5, with 7 bases fitting TRBD2. The CDR3 runs to 17 residues. CDR1 and CDR2 from the germline V gene are SEHNR and FQNEAQ (reference sequence). J gave up 6 bases and V 4 bases, and 17 bases lay outside the gene matches. CDR3 sequence: CASSSSGGAGERKTQYF. DNA for the CDR3: TGTGCCAGCAGCTCCTCGGGTGGGGCGGGAGAACGAAAGACCCAGTACTTC.

The chain employs TRBV4-1 and TRBJ2-1, with D perhaps TRBD1 or TRBD2 (5 bases each). Germline V gene data show CDR1 as MGHRA and CDR2 as YSYEKL. This CDR3 contains 16 residues. V was pared by 2 bases and J by 6 bases, with 17 bases between. This CDR3 reads CASSQRTLDGGNEQFF. The DNA of the CDR3 is TGCGCCAGCAGCCAAAGGACCTTAGATGGGGGCAATGAGCAGTTCTTC.

V and J are TRBV30 and TRBJ1-1; D remains unclear. The V gene's germline CDR1 is GTSNPN and CDR2 SVGIG (reference sequence). The CDR3 runs to 15 residues. The V end lost 5 bases, the J end lost 3 bases, and 19 bases lay between the germline ends. The CDR3 here is CAWQLTTNWDTEAFF. CDR3 DNA: TGTGCCTGGCAGTTGACGACCAACTGGGACACTGAAGCTTTCTTT.

In its sample, this clonotype was seen a few times. The junction and the germline gene differ at one end; a read error may be behind it. The chain combines TRBV11-2 with TRBJ2-7; TRBD2 is a possible D gene (6 bases). This CDR3 contains 15 residues. Germline-derived CDR1 and CDR2 are SGHAT and FQNNGV. The DNA for the CDR3 is TGTGCCAGCAGTTTAGCGGCCCGGCGGTCCTACGAGCAGTACTTC. Its translation: CASSLAARRSYEQYF.

This clonotype showed up just a few times. V and J are TRBV6-4 and TRBJ2-2, with TRBD2 matching 16 bases. The germline V gene has CDR1 MRHNA and CDR2 SNTAGT. The CDR3 is 17 residues long. V was clipped by 6 bases and J by 3 bases; unmatched bases: 4. CDR3 DNA: TGTGCCAGCAGAGGGACTAGCGGGAGGGCCGACACCGGGGAGCTGTTTTTT. The encoded protein is CASRGTSGRADTGELFF.

CDR3 DNA sequence: TGTGCCAGCAGCTTTGGGTTAGCCTTCACAGATACGCAGTATTTT. Translating gives CASSFGLAFTDTQYF. This rearrangement joins TRBV7-2 to TRBJ2-3, with D unresolved. The V gene lost 3 bases and the J gene lost 2 bases, with 12 bases spanning the gap. This CDR3 is 15 amino acids long. Looked up from germline, CDR1 is SGHTA and CDR2 is FQGNSA.